The 17 T cell receptor beta chains below were found in one sample sequenced in a study of cytomegalovirus exposure and HLA in healthy donors. Both 60 Vbeta primers and 13 Jbeta primers went into the PCR. Measured with immunoSEQ multiplex PCR; TCRdb has only the in-frame clones, and not every one. There are 100,000 to 150,000 clones in the sample; about 71% occur only once, and over 2.5% lies in the top ten. The sample consisted of PBMCs. The receptor source for this set is a woman between 50 and 59 years old in good health and CMV-seronegative.

The chain links TRBV28 to TRBJ1-1, with TRBD1 identical over 7 bases. Germline lookup yields CDR1 MDHEN and CDR2 SYDVKM. J lost 3 bases, V lost 6 bases, and 10 bases had no gene match. CDR3 length equals 15 residues. The CDR3 is CASSPSGGWDTEAFF. CDR3 DNA sequence: TGTGCCAGCAGCCCATCAGGGGGTTGGGACACTGAAGCTTTCTTT.

This clone was counted between two and nine times. V and J are TRBV29-1 and TRBJ2-2; maybe TRBD2 (6 bases). V was pared by 4 bases and J by 4 bases, with 16 bases between. CDR1 and CDR2 (germline): SQVTM, ANQGSEA. The CDR3 contains 15 residues. The CDR3 reads CSVAYGTAGTGELFF. The CDR3 DNA reads as TGCAGCGTTGCTTACGGGACTGCAGGCACCGGGGAGCTGTTTTTT.

This clone occurred once. This sequence joins TRBV6-5 and TRBJ2-7, with D tentatively TRBD2 (6 bases). Germline CDR1 reads MNHEY; CDR2 reads SVGAGI. With 9 bases removed from V and 4 bases from J, the gap between germline ends came to 16 bases. The CDR3 contains 13 residues. CDR3 residues: CASKEGTAYEQYF. CDR3 bases: TGTGCCAGTAAGGAGGGGACGGCGTACGAGCAGTACTTC.

This clone was seen a handful of times. The genes are TRBV30 and TRBJ2-1; 10 bases align to TRBD2. The CDR3 is made up of 12 amino acids. Germline CDR1 GTSNPN, CDR2 SVGIG (reference sequence). Losses at the gene ends were 4 bases for V and 10 bases for J; bases not matched to a gene: 4. CDR3 region: CAWTAGGPEQFF. The CDR3, as DNA: TGTGCCTGGACAGCGGGGGGGCCCGAGCAGTTCTTC.

The chain carries TRBV2 and TRBJ2-3; TRBD1 matches 7 bases. V lost 6 bases and J lost 6; bases outside the gene matches: 9. Germline V gene lookup returns CDR1 SNHLY and CDR2 FYNNEI. The CDR3 has 14 residues. CDR3 nucleotide sequence: TGTGCCAGCAGGAGACAGGGTCCCCAGGATACGCAGTATTTT. As protein: CASRRQGPQDTQYF.

The chain combines TRBV2 with TRBJ1-1; 9 bases are a match to TRBD1. V lost 6 bases to trimming and J lost 6 bases; unmatched junction nucleotides: 5. Germline values: CDR1 SNHLY, CDR2 FYNNEI. The CDR3 loop spans 13 amino acids. CDR3 region: CASRLTGGPEAFF. The CDR3 DNA is TGTGCCAGCAGGCTCACAGGGGGCCCTGAAGCTTTCTTT.

This chain joins TRBV2 and TRBJ1-3; 7 positions match TRBD1. This CDR3 is 12 amino acids long. Germline CDR1 is SNHLY and CDR2 is FYNNEI. Germline trimming cut 6 bases from V and 4 bases from J; bases unmatched to any gene: 0. The CDR3 here is CASRGQGNTIYF. CDR3 nucleotides: TGTGCCAGCAGGGGACAGGGAAACACCATATATTTT.

V gene TRBV7-2 combines with J gene TRBJ2-3, with 7 bases lining up with TRBD1. CDR1 and CDR2 from the germline V gene are SGHTA and FQGNSA. The CDR3 runs to 13 residues. The trim removed 6 bases at V and 7 bases at J, leaving 7 bases unmatched. The CDR3 reads CASRLDRANTQYF. The CDR3 region has the DNA TGTGCCAGCAGGCTTGACAGGGCCAATACGCAGTATTTT.

This clone was detected only a few times. This chain links TRBV4-2 with TRBJ2-1; TRBD2 agrees at 8 bases. This CDR3 has 16 residues. The V gene's germline CDR1 is LGHNA and CDR2 YNFKEQ. The V gene end was trimmed by 1 base and the J gene end by 3 bases; junction bases not matched to a gene: 5. This CDR3 is CASSQGTSGDYNEQFF. The CDR3 DNA sequence: TGTGCCAGCAGCCAAGGAACTAGCGGTGACTACAATGAGCAGTTCTTC.

This chain connects TRBV30 to TRBJ2-1, with D unresolved. This CDR3 has 12 residues. Looked up from germline, CDR1 is GTSNPN and CDR2 is SVGIG (reference sequence). V lost 4 bases, J lost 7 bases, and 11 bases lay in between. The CDR3 here is CAWNLQWNEQFF. CDR3 bases: TGTGCCTGGAATCTTCAGTGGAATGAGCAGTTCTTC. Complete variable domain (other parts from reference TRBV30 and TRBJ2-1): SQTIHQWPATLVQPVGSPLSLECTVEGTSNPNLYWYRQAAGRGLQLLFYSVGIGQISSEVPQNLSASRPQDRQFILSSKKLLLSDSGFYLCAWNLQWNEQFFGPGTRLTVL.

The genes are TRBV27 and TRBJ1-2; 7 bases match TRBD1. After removal of 6 bases from V and 4 bases from J, the junction contained 11 bases not matched to a gene. The CDR3 totals 15 residues. Germline V gene lookup returns CDR1 MNHEY and CDR2 SMNVEV (reference sequence). The CDR3 is CASRLGNDRAYGYTF. The CDR3 nucleotides are TGTGCCAGCAGGCTGGGGAATGACAGGGCCTATGGCTACACCTTC.

The rearrangement uses TRBV29-1 and TRBJ2-1, with 9 bases that match TRBD1. This CDR3 has 13 residues. The V and J ends lost 5 bases and 6 bases, in that order; junction bases with no gene match: 5. Germline CDR1 SQVTM, CDR2 ANQGSEA. DNA for the CDR3: TGCAGCGTTTCGGGACAGGGACCCAATGAGCAGTTCTTC. Translating gives CSVSGQGPNEQFF.

This sequence joins TRBV4-3 and TRBJ1-2, with D perhaps TRBD1 (5 bases). With 0 bases removed from V and 6 bases from J, the gap between germline ends came to 11 bases. Germline CDR1 LGHNA, CDR2 YSLEER. The CDR3 length is 14 residues. In DNA form, the CDR3 reads TGCGCCAGCAGCCAAGATATGGCAGGGAATGGCTACACCTTC. Translation: CASSQDMAGNGYTF.

The rearrangement links TRBV7-8 to TRBJ1-5, with 8 bases fitting TRBD1. Trimming cost V 5 bases and J 2 bases; bases outside gene matches: 5. The CDR3 runs to 15 residues. The germline V gene encodes CDR1 SGHVS and CDR2 FQNEAQ. The CDR3 nucleotides read TGTGCCAGCAGCCCAGACAGGGGTGGCAATCAGCCCCAGCATTTT. It codes for CASSPDRGGNQPQHF.

In this sample, this clone turned up a few times. The genes are TRBV4-3 and TRBJ1-4; D is uncertain. The CDR3 sequence is 16 residues long. The germline V and J ends were trimmed by 0 bases and 0 bases, with 8 bases remaining between them. Germline V gene lookup returns CDR1 LGHNA and CDR2 YSLEER. The CDR3 loop is CASSQDMFSTNEKLFF. CDR3 coding DNA: TGCGCCAGCAGCCAAGATATGTTTTCAACTAATGAAAAACTGTTTTTT.

A few counts support this clone. The genes are TRBV5-7 and TRBJ2-7; D might be TRBD1 (5 bases). TRBV5-7 belongs to the ORF category, with a function that is uncertain. V was trimmed by 4 bases and J by 2 bases, leaving 16 bases between them. This CDR3 is built from 15 residues. CDR3 sequence: CASSPDGQGPYEQYF. In DNA form, the CDR3 reads TGTGCCAGCAGCCCTGATGGTCAGGGCCCCTACGAGCAGTACTTC.

This clone appeared once. This chain links TRBV19 with TRBJ2-7; D is possibly TRBD1 (6 bases). The CDR3 is 15 residues long. Germline lookup yields CDR1 LNHDA and CDR2 SQIVND (reference sequence). V dropped 1 base and J dropped 0 bases, with 10 bases sitting between them. The CDR3 bases are TGTGCCAGTAGTATAGGACAGGCCAGCTCCTACGAGCAGTACTTC. It specifies CASSIGQASSYEQYF.